One sample yielded the 3 T cell receptor beta chains listed below, sequenced in a study of CD8+CD57+ T cells in acquired aplastic anemia. According to the study, genomic DNA was the template for TCR beta VDJ and CDR3 profiling. One entry per CDR3 protein results from TCRdb running MiXCR on the reads. Among about 58,000 distinct CDR3 sequences, around 57% were seen once, and the ten largest hold roughly 15%. Flow cytometry had shown expanded CD8+CD57+ cells in the patients chosen for sequencing. Sequencing was carried out using sorted CD4+, CD8+, or CD8+CD57+ T cells (not recorded which) from PBMCs. The receptors stem from a human donor with aplastic anemia.

This chain connects TRBV20-1 to TRBJ2-7; possible D gene TRBD2, 5 bases. Germline V lookup: CDR1 DFQATT, CDR2 SNEGSKA (reference sequence). This CDR3 comprises 12 residues. The ends were cut back, 4 bases at V and 5 bases at J, with 12 bases in the middle. The CDR3 is CSANRGGDEQYF. The CDR3 coding sequence is TGCAGTGCTAACCGGGGTGGAGACGAGCAGTACTTC.

This clonotype was observed a handful of times. At one end, the junction sequence differs from germline, possibly due to a read error. This sequence joins TRBV2 and TRBJ2-7; TRBD1 might be the D (6 bases). Germline lookup yields CDR1 SNHLY and CDR2 FYNNEI. This CDR3 comprises 11 residues. CDR3 sequence reads: CASGGSDEQYF. CDR3 sequence (DNA): TGTGCCAGCGGGGGCTCCGACGAGCAGTACTTC.

This rearrangement joins TRBV12-3 or TRBV12-4 to TRBJ2-6, with TRBD1 identical over 8 bases. V dropped 9 bases and J dropped 4; count of bases not matched to a gene: 5. This CDR3 contains 14 residues. The CDR3 loop reads CASGQGAGANVLTF. The CDR3 bases are TGTGCCAGTGGTCAGGGGGCCGGGGCCAACGTCCTGACTTTC.